This T cell receptor beta chain originates from a study of T cells after yellow fever vaccination. From germline, CDR1 is SGHRS and CDR2 YFSETQ. This CDR3 has 17 residues. V was pared by 0 bases and J by 2 bases, with 6 bases of the junction left unmatched. TCRdb itself ran the 5' RACE reads through MiXCR, one entry per CDR3 protein. In the table there are over 300,000 distinct CDR3 sequences, 3.6% of which are singletons. This clonotype appeared many times. The genes are TRBV5-1 and TRBJ2-3; TRBD2 agrees at 10 bases. The sequences come from PBMCs, collected on the day of the yellow fever booster vaccination. This receptor was obtained from a man between 18 and 29 years old who received the YFV17D yellow fever vaccine. CDR3 sequence (DNA): TGCGCCAGCAGCTTGGATTCTAGCGGGGGACTCACAGATACGCAGTATTTT. Translation: CASSLDSSGGLTDTQYF.